The 2 T cell receptor beta chains below were found in one sample sequenced in a study of T cell changes during pregnancy in multiple sclerosis. The data were produced by immunoSEQ multiplex PCR, yet TCRdb's version contains in-frame clones alone and is incomplete. The repertoire includes 40,000 to 45,000 clones, roughly 90% of them detected once, and over 0.5% sits in the top ten. Source: CD4+ T cells from peripheral blood mononuclear cells, taken in the third trimester of pregnancy. All receptors derive from a female donor with multiple sclerosis, enrolled in a pregnancy study.

The chain couples TRBV6-5 to TRBJ2-1; weak D call: TRBD2 (5 bases). The CDR3 extends over 16 amino acids. Germline CDR1 reads MNHEY; CDR2 reads SVGAGI. The germline V and J ends were trimmed by 2 bases and 10 bases, with 21 bases remaining between them. In DNA form, the CDR3 reads TGTGCCAGCAGTTACCGCCGTTTCAGTGGACTTACCGAGCAGTTCTTC. It translates to CASSYRRFSGLTEQFF.

The chain couples TRBV28 to TRBJ1-5; the match to TRBD1 covers 8 bases. Germline CDR1 MDHEN, CDR2 SYDVKM. The CDR3 extends over 18 amino acids. V was clipped by 11 bases and J by 7 bases; unmatched bases: 25. The CDR3, as DNA: TGTGCCGCCTCGGGGCTGGGGACAGGAATCATCCGGGGCCAGCCCCAGCATTTT. Translation gives CAASGLGTGIIRGQPQHF. The complete variable domain, with remaining parts taken from reference TRBV28 and TRBJ1-5, reads DVKVTQSSRYLVKRTGEKVFLECVQDMDHENMFWYRQDPGLGLRLIYFSYDVKMKEKGDIPEGYSVSREKKERFSLILESASTNQTSMYLCAASGLGTGIIRGQPQHFGDGTRLSIL.